These T cell receptor beta chains were read from a single sample in a study of cytomegalovirus exposure and HLA in healthy donors. Assay: immunoSEQ multiplex PCR; the TCRdb copy retains only in-frame clones and omits some. The sample data list 150,000 to 200,000 clones. The sample taken for sequencing was PBMCs. Every receptor here comes from a woman between 18 and 30 years old in good health and CMV-seropositive. Each CDR3 is given with its conserved first and last residue. The order of the fields is V gene, D gene, J gene, CDR3 protein, CDR3 DNA. The D gene is left open where the match is weak.

TRBV7-2,-,TRBJ2-7,CASSYGGPRTTYEQYF,TGTGCCAGCAGCTACGGCGGGCCTAGAACGACCTACGAGCAGTACTTC
TRBV29-1,-,TRBJ1-2,CSVDRYGYTF,TGCAGCGTTGACCGCTATGGCTACACCTTC
TRBV30,-,TRBJ1-3,CAWSVPSSGNTIYF,TGTGCCTGGAGTGTTCCCAGCTCTGGAAACACCATATATTTT
TRBV19,-,TRBJ1-3,CASIADYSGNTIYF,TGTGCCAGTATAGCGGATTACTCTGGAAACACCATATATTTT
TRBV5-4,TRBD2,TRBJ2-3,CASSLGLAGGTDTQYF,TGTGCCAGCAGCCTAGGACTAGCGGGAGGAACAGATACGCAGTATTTT
TRBV5-1,TRBD1,TRBJ2-1,CASSTRDRGYNEQFF,TGCGCCAGCAGCACCCGGGACAGGGGGTACAATGAGCAGTTCTTC
TRBV5-4,TRBD1,TRBJ1-6,CASSSGQGKGVYNSPLHF,TGTGCCAGCAGCTCAGGACAGGGAAAGGGGGTATATAATTCACCCCTCCACTTT
TRBV19,TRBD1,TRBJ1-5,CASYGQEGNQPQHF,TGTGCCAGTTATGGACAGGAAGGCAATCAGCCCCAGCATTTT
TRBV5-4,-,TRBJ2-5,CASSLALGGRETQYF,TGTGCCAGCAGCTTGGCCCTTGGGGGCCGGGAGACCCAGTACTTC
TRBV6-1,-,TRBJ1-1,CASSERGRTEAFF,TGTGCCAGCAGTGAAAGGGGAAGGACTGAAGCTTTCTTT
TRBV18,TRBD1,TRBJ2-7,CASSQGQGTGEQYF,TGTGCCAGCTCACAGGGACAGGGGACCGGCGAGCAGTACTTC
TRBV28,TRBD1,TRBJ2-7,CASSLDRGPYEQYF,TGTGCCAGCAGTTTGGACAGGGGACCATACGAGCAGTACTTC
TRBV14,-,TRBJ1-2,CASSQNQFPGDLGYTF,TGTGCCAGCAGCCAAAACCAGTTTCCAGGGGACCTGGGCTACACCTTC
TRBV7-6,TRBD2,TRBJ2-3,CASSLIEREGRGDTQYF,TGTGCCAGCAGCTTAATCGAGCGGGAGGGCCGAGGGGATACGCAGTATTTT
TRBV4-1,-,TRBJ1-4,CASSQGQGLFF,TGCGCCAGCAGCCAGGGGCAAGGGCTGTTTTTT
TRBV7-9,-,TRBJ1-1,CASSLPVGAGMNTEAFF,TGTGCCAGCAGCTTACCTGTGGGGGCAGGCATGAACACTGAAGCTTTCTTT
TRBV4-3,-,TRBJ1-6,CASSLSEAGGRTPLHF,TGCGCCAGCAGCCTTTCCGAAGCCGGGGGGAGGACACCCCTCCACTTT
TRBV6-6,-,TRBJ1-4,CASSRDRNGLFF,TGTGCCAGCAGCCGCGACAGAAATGGACTGTTTTTT
TRBV27,TRBD1,TRBJ1-2,CASSPQGQGFNYGYTF,TGTGCCAGCAGTCCCCAGGGACAGGGGTTTAACTATGGCTACACCTTC
TRBV10-3,-,TRBJ2-6,CAISASGAGANVLTF,TGTGCCATCAGTGCGTCCGGGGCTGGGGCCAACGTCCTGACTTTC
TRBV13,-,TRBJ2-7,CASTRTGMSYEQYF,TGTGCCAGCACCCGTACAGGTATGAGCTACGAGCAGTACTTC
TRBV11-3,-,TRBJ1-2,CASSLNQGSDGYTF,TGTGCCAGCAGCTTAAATCAAGGAAGCGATGGCTACACCTTC
TRBV6-1,TRBD1,TRBJ2-5,CASRAGGQETQYF,TGTGCCAGCAGGGCAGGGGGTCAAGAGACCCAGTACTTC
TRBV27,TRBD2,TRBJ2-1,CATAPGGHNEQFF,TGTGCCACCGCTCCGGGAGGCCACAATGAGCAGTTCTTC
TRBV7-2,-,TRBJ2-5,CASSPGETQYF,TGTGCCAGCAGCCCCGGGGAGACCCAGTACTTC
TRBV15,TRBD1,TRBJ2-7,CATNDRVHTGEQYF,TGTGCCACCAACGACAGGGTCCATACCGGTGAGCAGTACTTC
TRBV11-3,-,TRBJ1-4,CASSLNFSPREEKLFF,TGTGCCAGCAGCTTGAATTTTTCCCCTCGGGAGGAAAAACTGTTTTTT
TRBV5-1,-,TRBJ1-2,CASSSGNGYTF,TGCGCCAGCAGCTCGGGGAATGGCTACACCTTC
TRBV6-5,TRBD2,TRBJ2-7,CASSFRDGREQYF,TGTGCCAGCAGTTTCAGGGACGGGAGGGAGCAGTACTTC
TRBV6-5,-,TRBJ2-7,CASSYSEGYEQYF,TGTGCCAGCAGTTACTCGGAGGGATACGAGCAGTACTTC
TRBV2,-,TRBJ1-5,CASSEQGPHQPQHF,TGTGCCAGCAGTGAACAGGGTCCCCATCAGCCCCAGCATTTT
TRBV10-3,TRBD2,TRBJ2-5,CAISRTSGETQYF,TGTGCCATCAGCCGTACTAGCGGCGAGACCCAGTACTTC
TRBV15,-,TRBJ2-7,CATSRGGRGYEQYF,TGTGCCACCAGCAGAGGGGGCAGGGGCTACGAGCAGTACTTC
TRBV7-6,-,TRBJ2-7,CASSFEWAGSEQYF,TGTGCCAGCAGCTTCGAATGGGCCGGGAGCGAGCAGTACTTC
TRBV4-3,TRBD1,TRBJ1-2,CASSQGQGVSFNYGYTF,TGCGCCAGCAGCCAAGGACAGGGGGTTAGCTTTAACTATGGCTACACCTTC
TRBV6-1,-,TRBJ2-7,CASTRPSGSYEQYF,TGTGCCAGCACCCGACCGAGCGGCTCCTACGAGCAGTACTTC
TRBV6-5,-,TRBJ2-5,CASSYSVGSIKTQYF,TGTGCCAGCAGTTACTCGGTGGGGAGTATAAAGACCCAGTACTTC
TRBV2,-,TRBJ2-5,CASNMYQETQYF,TGTGCCAGCAATATGTACCAAGAGACCCAGTACTTC
TRBV29-1,-,TRBJ2-7,CSVEATRNEQYF,TGCAGCGTTGAAGCTACCAGGAACGAGCAGTACTTC
TRBV7-8,TRBD2,TRBJ2-3,CASSLARASGSITDTQYF,TGTGCCAGCAGCTTAGCCCGGGCTAGCGGGAGCATCACAGATACGCAGTATTTT
TRBV18,-,TRBJ1-5,CASSPPELVTAGNQPQHF,TGTGCCAGCTCACCACCTGAATTGGTCACAGCGGGCAATCAGCCCCAGCATTTT
TRBV7-3,TRBD2,TRBJ2-5,CASTDSWLAGAIGETQYF,TGTGCCAGCACCGATTCCTGGCTAGCGGGGGCCATCGGGGAGACCCAGTACTTC
TRBV29-1,-,TRBJ1-2,CSVDGTKKYGYTF,TGCAGCGTCGACGGGACAAAGAAATATGGCTACACCTTC
TRBV2,-,TRBJ1-2,CASSDTREANYGYTF,TGTGCCAGCAGTGACACAAGGGAGGCTAACTATGGCTACACCTTC
TRBV5-1,-,TRBJ2-3,CASSLQASQDTQYF,TGCGCCAGCAGCTTGCAGGCCTCACAAGATACGCAGTATTTT
TRBV7-6,TRBD1,TRBJ1-5,CASSLGDSPNQPQHF,TGTGCCAGCAGCTTAGGGGACAGCCCCAATCAGCCCCAGCATTTT
TRBV5-1,-,TRBJ1-1,CASSLHRGGTEAFF,TGCGCCAGCAGCTTACACCGGGGGGGCACTGAAGCTTTCTTT
TRBV4-3,-,TRBJ1-1,CASSQDLEAEAFF,TGCGCCAGCAGCCAAGATTTGGAGGCTGAAGCTTTCTTT
TRBV5-1,TRBD1,TRBJ1-6,CASSPIGTGGNSPLHF,TGCGCCAGCAGCCCGATTGGGACAGGGGGCAATTCACCCCTCCACTTT
TRBV18,TRBD2,TRBJ2-5,CASSPSYGGGETQYF,TGTGCCAGCTCACCAAGTTACGGCGGGGGGGAGACCCAGTACTTC
TRBV2,-,TRBJ2-6,CARGPYSGANVLTF,TGTGCCAGGGGCCCCTACTCTGGGGCCAACGTCCTGACTTTC
TRBV10-3,TRBD1,TRBJ2-6,CATMGTATGANVLTF,TGTGCCACGATGGGGACAGCTACTGGGGCCAACGTCCTGACTTTC
TRBV11-3,-,TRBJ1-1,CASSSRLGETEAFF,TGTGCCAGCAGCTCCCGGCTGGGCGAGACTGAAGCTTTCTTT
TRBV9,TRBD1,TRBJ2-3,CASTTGGSSDTQYF,TGTGCCAGCACTACAGGGGGCTCTTCAGATACGCAGTATTTT